The 5 T cell receptor beta chains reported below all come from one sample, sequenced in a study of cytomegalovirus exposure and HLA in healthy donors. Measured with immunoSEQ multiplex PCR; TCRdb has only the in-frame clones, and not every one. Counted here are about 150,000 clones, 86% occurring once; the ten biggest clones make up approximately 20%. The sample comprised PBMCs. All receptors derive from a young man in good health and CMV-seropositive.

The V gene is TRBV7-9, the J gene TRBJ2-5; no clear D. V gave up 5 bases and J gave up 5 bases, with 15 bases separating them. CDR1 and CDR2 (germline): SEHNR, FQNEAQ (reference sequence). The CDR3 spans 14 residues. CDR3 DNA: TGTGCCAGCAGCCTGGAGCGCAGACGGGAGACCCAGTACTTC. It is translated as CASSLERRRETQYF.

The gene calls are TRBV27 and TRBJ2-1, with TRBD2 as a possible D gene (6 bases). The CDR3 runs to 14 residues. Germline V CDR1 and CDR2: MNHEY, SMNVEV (reference sequence). Trimming left V 5 bases short and J 4 bases short, with 12 bases between. CDR3 bases: TGTGCCAGCAGTAGCCTCCGGGAGTACAATGAGCAGTTCTTC. Translated, it gives CASSSLREYNEQFF.

This clone was observed a handful of times. V gene TRBV7-7 combines with J gene TRBJ2-2, with D unclear. CDR1 and CDR2 from the germline V gene are SSHAT and FNYEAQ (reference sequence). V was pared by 4 bases and J by 5 bases, with 8 bases between. The CDR3 is 13 amino acids. The CDR3 DNA sequence: TGTGCCAGCAGCTCCACTGGTACCGGGGAGCTGTTTTTT. It specifies CASSSTGTGELFF. Supplemented by reference TRBV7-7 and TRBJ2-2, the full variable domain reads GAGVSQSPRYKVTKRGQDVTLRCDPISSHATLYWYQQALGQGPEFLTYFNYEAQPDKSGLPSDRFSAERPEGSISTLTIQRTEQRDSAMYRCASSSTGTGELFFGEGSRLTVL.

This CDR3 reads CASSAEGAGKQYF. The DNA for the CDR3 is TGTGCCAGCAGCGCCGAAGGAGCGGGAAAGCAGTACTTC. The gene calls are TRBV7-9 and TRBJ2-7; TRBD2 agrees at 7 bases. V lost 5 bases, J lost 8 bases, and 9 bases stayed unmatched. Germline assignment: CDR1 SEHNR and CDR2 FQNEAQ (reference sequence). The CDR3 covers 13 residues. Using reference TRBV7-9 and TRBJ2-7 for the parts outside the CDR3, the full variable domain is DTGVSQNPRHKITKRGQNVTFRCDPISEHNRLYWYRQTLGQGPEFLTYFQNEAQLEKSRLLSDRFSAERPKGSFSTLEIQRTEQGDSAMYLCASSAEGAGKQYFGPGTRLTVT.

As to this clone: The sample contains more than one DNA sequence encoding this CDR3. CDR3 nucleotides: TGTGCCAGCTCACCGGGCGTTGGGGAGACCCAGTACTTC. Its translation: CASSPGVGETQYF. The J gene is TRBJ2-5, the V gene TRBV18; D not certain. Germline values: CDR1 KGHSH, CDR2 LQKENI. V was clipped by 3 bases and J by 5 bases, with 10 bases between them. CDR3 length: 13 residues.